This T cell receptor (beta chain) was documented in a study of cytomegalovirus exposure and HLA in healthy donors (dated by TCRdb to 2015 to 2018). Regarding the research as a whole: A later analysis indicated that the roughly 130 validation repertoires were generated on the platform also employed for the 600 to 750 repertoires of the first cohort. The study aimed to test whether signatures of past pathogen exposure could be identified by cataloging public T cell receptors. Besides the first cohort of roughly 660 subjects, a separate validation cohort made up of over a hundred different subjects was used. The study combined high-throughput TCR immunosequencing, statistical association of individual TCRs with disease status, and machine learning to predict cytomegalovirus infection status.

The method behind the library was the immunoSEQ multiplex PCR assay. The authors processed their data as follows. To diagnose cytomegalovirus status from the catalog of TCR beta chain sequences, a statistical classification framework was built. Imported from immuneACCESS, the table was reduced by TCRdb to in-frame sequences with V and J called. These copies leave out some clones; in studies compared against another copy, an unresolved V gene accounts for under half, and the cause of the remainder is not known. The DNA was the basis for D and trimming; V, J and clone size are from that table. The sample table shows roughly 260,000 clones, and around 87% are seen once. The ten biggest clones cover approximately 0.34% of the sample. Donors formed part of the validation cohort, which comprised about 130 subjects and was distinct from the first cohort of 666 subjects. The CDR3, from cysteine to phenylalanine, totals 15 residues. Only the CDR3 DNA is retained, 45 bases long and in frame from the first base. Relative to germline, V is missing 2 bases and J is missing 6 bases, with 7 bases of the junction outside any gene match. Taken from the germline V gene, the CDR1 and CDR2 loops are MNHNS and SASEGT.

The investigation overall reported the following: Of the cluster scores, around 95% were above 0 in a later analysis, which found that TCRs clustered in the first cohort also tended to co-occur in the 120 or so validation repertoires. Most TCR sequences were observed very rarely across donors, whereas some public TCRs were present in many individuals. The classifier was reported to diagnose cytomegalovirus status with high specificity and sensitivity in both the original cohort and the validation cohort. In vitro tests confirmed that a few of the cytomegalovirus-associated TCR beta chains recognize cytomegalovirus antigens. The study listed around 160 TCR beta chains as associated with cytomegalovirus. All 130 or so repertoires were used to score co-occurrence in the validation cohort in a later analysis, because that analysis had no HLA typing for the cohort. The authors suggested that the approach could potentially be extended to other disease states and immunological phenotypes.

Turning to this clone: Its antigen is currently not known. Per-base quality was not reported, and no clone a single base away is much larger than it.

The sequenced material came from PBMCs. The TCR was taken from a woman younger than 30 in good health and CMV-seronegative. The receptor chain draws on TRBV6-1 and TRBJ2-5; 9 central bases correspond to TRBD1. The CDR3 protein is CASSESKTGGKTQYF. The nucleotide sequence reads as follows: TGTGCCAGCAGTGAATCCAAGACAGGGGGAAAGACCCAGTACTTC.